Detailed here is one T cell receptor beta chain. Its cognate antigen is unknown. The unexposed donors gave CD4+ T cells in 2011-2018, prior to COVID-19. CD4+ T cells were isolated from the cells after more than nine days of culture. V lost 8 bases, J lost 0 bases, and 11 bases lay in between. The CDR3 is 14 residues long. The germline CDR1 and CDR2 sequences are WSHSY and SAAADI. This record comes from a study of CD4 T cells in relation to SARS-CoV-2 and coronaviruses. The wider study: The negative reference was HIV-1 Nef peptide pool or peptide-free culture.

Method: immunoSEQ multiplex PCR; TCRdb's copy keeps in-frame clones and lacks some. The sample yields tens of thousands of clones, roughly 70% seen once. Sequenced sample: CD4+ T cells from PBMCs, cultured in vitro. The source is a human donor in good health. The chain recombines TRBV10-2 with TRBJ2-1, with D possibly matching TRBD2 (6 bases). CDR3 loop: CASGRGSSYNEQFF. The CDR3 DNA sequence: TGCGCCAGCGGTCGGGGGAGCTCCTACAATGAGCAGTTCTTC.